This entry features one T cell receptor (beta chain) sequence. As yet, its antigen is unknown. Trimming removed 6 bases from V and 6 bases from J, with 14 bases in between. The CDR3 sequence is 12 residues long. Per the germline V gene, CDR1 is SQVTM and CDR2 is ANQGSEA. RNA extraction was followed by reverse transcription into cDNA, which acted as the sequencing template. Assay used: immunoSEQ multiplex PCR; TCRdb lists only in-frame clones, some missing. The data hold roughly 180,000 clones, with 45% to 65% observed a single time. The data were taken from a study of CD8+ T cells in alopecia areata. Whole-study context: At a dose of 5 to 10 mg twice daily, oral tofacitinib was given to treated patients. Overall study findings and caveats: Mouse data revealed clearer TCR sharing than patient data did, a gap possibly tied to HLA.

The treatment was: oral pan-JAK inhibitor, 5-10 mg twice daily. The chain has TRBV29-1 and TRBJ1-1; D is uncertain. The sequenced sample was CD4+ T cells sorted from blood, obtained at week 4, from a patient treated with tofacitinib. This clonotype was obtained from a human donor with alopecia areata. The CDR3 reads CSVLRRRAEAFF. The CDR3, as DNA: TGCAGCGTACTCAGGCGCCGGGCTGAAGCTTTCTTT.